These 5 T cell receptor beta chains share one sample of origin, sequenced in a study of T cell changes during pregnancy in multiple sclerosis. Profiled with immunoSEQ multiplex PCR; TCRdb holds only in-frame clones, not every one. The table has roughly 40,000 clones, approximately 91% seen once. This specimen was CD4+ T cells from peripheral blood mononuclear cells, taken in the second trimester of pregnancy. These receptors originate from a female donor in good health, enrolled as a control in a pregnancy study.

The chain is built from TRBV10-3 and TRBJ2-1, with TRBD2 matching over 7 bases. CDR3 length: 14 residues. The trim removed 7 bases at V and 10 bases at J, leaving 13 bases unmatched. The germline V gene has CDR1 ENHRY and CDR2 SYGVKD. Written as DNA, the CDR3 is TGTGCCATCAAGGGGCGTGGGGGGGTCGGGGAGCAGTTCTTC. Translated: CAIKGRGGVGEQFF.

This clone has just one count. V gene TRBV29-1 combines with J gene TRBJ1-1; TRBD1 matches at 7 bases. The CDR3 extends over 12 amino acids. Germline V gives CDR1 SQVTM, CDR2 ANQGSEA. After removal of 7 bases from V and 5 bases from J, the junction contained 7 bases not matched to a gene. CDR3 DNA: TGCAGCGCGACACAGGGGAGAACTGAAGCTTTCTTT. It yields the protein CSATQGRTEAFF.

The chain links TRBV10-3 to TRBJ2-6; TRBD1 matches 10 bases. V was clipped by 6 bases and J by 2 bases; unmatched bases: 10. The CDR3 consists of 18 residues. CDR1 is ENHRY and CDR2 is SYGVKD in the germline V gene. CDR3 nucleotide sequence: TGTGCCATCAGCCCCTGGACAGGGGGGTCCGCTGGGGCCAACGTCCTGACTTTC. It is translated as CAISPWTGGSAGANVLTF.

The rearrangement joins TRBV19 to TRBJ1-1; TRBD1 aligns across 7 bases. Germline values: CDR1 LNHDA, CDR2 SQIVND (reference sequence). This CDR3 is 15 amino acids long. The junction had 7 bases not matched to a gene; V was cut back by 6 bases and J by 0 bases. DNA of the CDR3: TGTGCCAGTAGCCGGTGGGACAGCCTGAACACTGAAGCTTTCTTT. It encodes CASSRWDSLNTEAFF.

The J gene is TRBJ2-2, the V gene TRBV2; 8 nucleotides align to TRBD1. The J segment lost 2 bases and the V segment lost 8 bases, leaving 4 bases of the junction unmatched. CDR3 length equals 14 residues. Germline V gene data show CDR1 as SNHLY and CDR2 as FYNNEI. The CDR3 loop is CASSGTGNTGELFF. The CDR3, as DNA: TGTGCCAGCTCCGGGACAGGTAACACCGGGGAGCTGTTTTTT.